The rows below give T cell receptor beta chains drawn from one sample of a study of shared clonotypes between healthy human individuals. Clones were sequenced by immunoSEQ multiplex PCR, and TCRdb holds only the in-frame ones, with some missing. The sample consists of under 2,500,000 clones, about 94% of them appearing once. The specimen sequenced was naive CD4+ T cells sorted from blood. The receptor source for this set is a man between 18 and 35 years old in good health. The CDR3 runs from the conserved cysteine through the conserved F or W. D genes are given only for firm matches. Only some rows state a clone size, as once, few, many or a class for expanded clones.

j_call clone_size d_call v_call cdr3_nt cdr3_aa
TRBJ2-1 once TRBD2 TRBV30 TGTGCCTGGAGTGTAACTAGCGGGAGTTTCAATGAGCAGTTCTTC CAWSVTSGSFNEQFF
TRBJ2-4 NA TRBD2 TRBV11-2 TGTGCCAGCAGCTCAGTTCTAGCGGGAATTCAGTACTTC CASSSVLAGIQYF
TRBJ1-6 NA NA TRBV11-3 TGTGCCAGCAGCTTAGAGCAGGGTGGCCTTTCACCCCTCCACTTT CASSLEQGGLSPLHF
TRBJ2-5 NA NA TRBV5-1 TGCGCCAGCAGCTTGGGGGCAGGGTTCCAAGAGACCCAGTACTTC CASSLGAGFQETQYF
TRBJ2-7 NA TRBD1 TRBV2 TGTGCCAGCAGTCCATCAAGAGGGGGCCACGAGCAGTACTTC CASSPSRGGHEQYF
TRBJ1-1 NA TRBD1 TRBV19 TGTGCCAGTGGCCGACAGGGGACTAGGGCTGAAGCTTTCTTT CASGRQGTRAEAFF
TRBJ1-4 NA NA TRBV25-1 TGTGCCAGCAGTGTAGGACTGGGCAATAATGAAAAACTGTTTTTT CASSVGLGNNEKLFF
TRBJ2-2 NA TRBD2 TRBV5-1 TGCGCCAGCAGCTTCGGACTAGCGGGAGGGCCGCGGACCGGGGAGCTGTTTTTT CASSFGLAGGPRTGELFF
TRBJ1-1 NA NA TRBV7-6 TGTGCCAGCAGCTTACAGACGGGGGGTATGAACACTGAAGCTTTCTTT CASSLQTGGMNTEAFF
TRBJ1-2 NA TRBD1 TRBV2 TGTGCCAGCTTATTCGGCCCCACAGGGGACTATGGCTACACCTTC CASLFGPTGDYGYTF
TRBJ2-5 NA NA TRBV29-1 TGCAGCGTTGACAGGAGTCAAGAGACCCAGTACTTC CSVDRSQETQYF
TRBJ2-1 NA NA TRBV7-9 TGTGCCAGCAGATGGGAGCCCGGGCTAAATGAGCAGTTCTTC CASRWEPGLNEQFF
TRBJ2-3 NA TRBD2 TRBV28 TGTGCCAGCAGTTCCCCCGGCGCGGGGGGCACAGATACGCAGTATTTT CASSSPGAGGTDTQYF
TRBJ1-3 NA NA TRBV11-2 TGTGCCAGCAGCTTAATTGTGGGGAGCCCTGGAAACACCATATATTTT CASSLIVGSPGNTIYF
TRBJ1-1 NA NA TRBV5-1 TGCGCCAGCAGCCGCCGCGCTGGGGACACTGAAGCTTTCTTT CASSRRAGDTEAFF
TRBJ2-7 few TRBD1 TRBV5-8 TGTGCCAGCAGCTTTGGACAGGCGGCGGGCGAGCAGTACTTC CASSFGQAAGEQYF
TRBJ1-3 few NA TRBV5-1 TGCGCCAGCAGCTTGGGGTCAGCCTCTGGAAACACCATATATTTT CASSLGSASGNTIYF
TRBJ2-5 NA NA TRBV7-6 TGTGCCAGCAGCTTAGCGGCGAGGGAGACCCAGTACTTC CASSLAARETQYF
TRBJ2-7 few TRBD2 TRBV7-2 TGTGCCAGCAGCTGGACTAGCGGGAGCTCCTACGAGCAGTACTTC CASSWTSGSSYEQYF
TRBJ2-3 NA NA TRBV5-1 TGCGCCAGCAGCTTGGCGGGAGTGGTGACAGATACGCAGTATTTT CASSLAGVVTDTQYF
TRBJ1-1 NA NA TRBV10-3 TGTGCCATCAGTAACGGACAGAACACTGAAGCTTTCTTT CAISNGQNTEAFF
TRBJ1-3 NA NA TRBV25-1 TGTGCCAGCAGGAGTGTCAACTCTGGAAACACCATATATTTT CASRSVNSGNTIYF
TRBJ1-6 NA TRBD1 TRBV6-6 TGTGCCAGCAGCCTTCCGGGACAGGGAACTTCACCCCTCCACTTT CASSLPGQGTSPLHF
TRBJ2-2 NA NA TRBV27 TGTGCCAGCAGAATATCCGGGGCCAGCACCGGGGAGCTGTTTTTT CASRISGASTGELFF
TRBJ2-3 NA TRBD1 TRBV5-1 TGCGCCAGCAGCTCCAGGACAGGGAGCACAGATACGCAGTATTTT CASSSRTGSTDTQYF
TRBJ1-2 NA TRBD1 TRBV4-1 TGCGCCAGCAGCCACCAAGACCGGGACAGATACTATGGCTACACCTTC CASSHQDRDRYYGYTF
TRBJ2-1 NA NA TRBV30 TGTGCCTGGAGTAGTCTGCACTGGAGCTCCTACAATGAGCAGTTCTTC CAWSSLHWSSYNEQFF
TRBJ2-2 NA TRBD1 TRBV5-1 TGCGCCAGCAGCTTAGGTTCAGGGGGCGCAGGCACCGGGGAGCTGTTTTTT CASSLGSGGAGTGELFF
TRBJ2-7 NA NA TRBV5-1 TGCGCCAGCAGCTTGGGGACAGACTTTTTTTCCTACGAGCAGTACTTC CASSLGTDFFSYEQYF
TRBJ2-7 NA TRBD1 TRBV7-2 TGTGCCAGCAGCCGAACCGGGACAGCTATCTCCTACGAGCAGTACTTC CASSRTGTAISYEQYF
TRBJ1-3 NA TRBD1 TRBV5-1 TGCGCCAGCAGCTTGCCCGGGACAGGGGCCTATGGAAACACCATATATTTT CASSLPGTGAYGNTIYF
TRBJ2-7 NA NA TRBV5-6 TGTGCCAGCAGCCCGTTGGACAGAGCCTACGAGCAGTACTTC CASSPLDRAYEQYF
TRBJ1-3 NA NA TRBV6-7 TGTGCCAGCACACAAAGGCAGGGCCAGTCTGGAAACACCATATATTTT CASTQRQGQSGNTIYF
TRBJ1-2 NA TRBD1 TRBV11-2 TGTGCCAGCAGCACCATCGACAGGGCGTATGGCTACACCTTC CASSTIDRAYGYTF
TRBJ2-7 NA NA TRBV5-5 TGTGCCAGCAGCTTGGCCCCCACAGAGACCTACGAGCAGTACTTC CASSLAPTETYEQYF
TRBJ1-2 NA TRBD1 TRBV6-5 TGTGCCAGCAGTTATGGGGCAGGGGGCGGCTATGGCTACACCTTC CASSYGAGGGYGYTF
TRBJ2-1 once TRBD2 TRBV5-1 TGCGCCAGCAGCTTGGCGGTTAGCGGGGGGAACAATGAGCAGTTCTTC CASSLAVSGGNNEQFF
TRBJ2-7 NA NA TRBV15 TGTGCCACCAGCCGTCAGGGACCCGCGGACGAGCAGTACTTC CATSRQGPADEQYF
TRBJ1-1 NA TRBD1 TRBV5-1 TGCGCCAGCAGCCCCTCGGCAGGGGGCAAAACTGAAGCTTTCTTT CASSPSAGGKTEAFF
TRBJ2-1 once NA TRBV7-2 TGTGCCAGCAGCTTAGGTCATCTCTACAATGAGCAGTTCTTC CASSLGHLYNEQFF
TRBJ1-2 NA NA TRBV5-1 TGCGCCAGCAGCTTGACAGACTATGGCTACACCTTC CASSLTDYGYTF
TRBJ2-2 few NA TRBV2 TGTGCCAGCAGTGAACAGGGCCTGAACACCGGGGAGCTGTTTTTT CASSEQGLNTGELFF